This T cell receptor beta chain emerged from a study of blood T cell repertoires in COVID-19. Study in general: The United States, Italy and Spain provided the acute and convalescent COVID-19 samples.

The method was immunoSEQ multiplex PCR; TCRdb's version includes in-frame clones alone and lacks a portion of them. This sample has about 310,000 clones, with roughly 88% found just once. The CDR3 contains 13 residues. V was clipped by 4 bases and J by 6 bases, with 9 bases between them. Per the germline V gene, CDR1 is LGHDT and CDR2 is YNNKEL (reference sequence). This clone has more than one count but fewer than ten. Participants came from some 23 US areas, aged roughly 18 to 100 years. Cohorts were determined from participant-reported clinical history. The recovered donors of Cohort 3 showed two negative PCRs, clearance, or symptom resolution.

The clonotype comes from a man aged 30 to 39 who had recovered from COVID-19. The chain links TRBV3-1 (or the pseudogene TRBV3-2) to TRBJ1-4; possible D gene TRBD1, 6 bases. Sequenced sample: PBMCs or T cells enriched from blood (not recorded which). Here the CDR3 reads CASSPGHDEKLFF. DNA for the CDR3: TGTGCCAGCAGCCCGGGACACGATGAAAAACTGTTTTTT.